This T cell receptor (beta chain) was retrieved from a study of T cells in women clearing cervical HPV infection. Germline V gene lookup returns CDR1 SEHNR and CDR2 FQNEAQ (reference sequence). The CDR3 sequence is 14 residues long. V was pared by 4 bases and J by 0 bases, with 7 bases between. On this clone: The missing CDR3 end, 3 residues past where the read stops, is filled in from the germline J gene.

The table came from immunoSEQ multiplex PCR; TCRdb's copy has only in-frame clones and leaves some out. The sample holds tens of thousands of clones. The sequenced sample consisted of blood buffy coat. This TCR came from a woman aged 18-69 years with a cervical HPV16 infection that either progressed to CIN3+ or cleared (not recorded which). This chain connects TRBV7-9 to TRBJ1-5, with D hard to call. The CDR3 DNA, read in part, is TGTGCCAGCAGCTCGGACTCTAGCAATCAGCCC. It is translated as CASSSDSSNQP. The entire CDR3 reads CASSSDSSNQPQHF.